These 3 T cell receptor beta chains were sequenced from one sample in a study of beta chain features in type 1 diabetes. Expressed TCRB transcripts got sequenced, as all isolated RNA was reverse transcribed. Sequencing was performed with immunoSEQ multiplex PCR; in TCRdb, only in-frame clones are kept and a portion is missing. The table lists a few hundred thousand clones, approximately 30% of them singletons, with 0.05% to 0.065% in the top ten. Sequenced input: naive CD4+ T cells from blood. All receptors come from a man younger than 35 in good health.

CDR3 residues: CASYSRPSSGANVLTF. The CDR3 DNA follows: TGCGCCAGCTACTCCCGCCCTAGCTCTGGGGCCAACGTCCTGACTTTC. The chain employs TRBV5-1 and TRBJ2-6, with D uncertain. Germline V gene data show CDR1 as SGHRS and CDR2 as YFSETQ. CDR3 length equals 16 residues. V shed 7 bases and J shed 0 bases, with 14 bases lying between them.

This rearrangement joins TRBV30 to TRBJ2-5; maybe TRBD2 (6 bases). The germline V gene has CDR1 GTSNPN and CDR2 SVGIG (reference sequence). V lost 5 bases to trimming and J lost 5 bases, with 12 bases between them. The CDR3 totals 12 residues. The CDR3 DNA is TGTGCCTGGGACACTGGGGGGGAGACCCAGTACTTC. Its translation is CAWDTGGETQYF.

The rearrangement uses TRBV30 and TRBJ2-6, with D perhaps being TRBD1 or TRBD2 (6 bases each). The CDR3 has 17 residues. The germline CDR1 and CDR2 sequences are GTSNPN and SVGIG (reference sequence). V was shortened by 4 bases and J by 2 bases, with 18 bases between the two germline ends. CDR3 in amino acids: CAWIERRGAPGANVLTF. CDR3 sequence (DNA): TGTGCCTGGATAGAACGAAGGGGGGCCCCTGGGGCCAACGTCCTGACTTTC.